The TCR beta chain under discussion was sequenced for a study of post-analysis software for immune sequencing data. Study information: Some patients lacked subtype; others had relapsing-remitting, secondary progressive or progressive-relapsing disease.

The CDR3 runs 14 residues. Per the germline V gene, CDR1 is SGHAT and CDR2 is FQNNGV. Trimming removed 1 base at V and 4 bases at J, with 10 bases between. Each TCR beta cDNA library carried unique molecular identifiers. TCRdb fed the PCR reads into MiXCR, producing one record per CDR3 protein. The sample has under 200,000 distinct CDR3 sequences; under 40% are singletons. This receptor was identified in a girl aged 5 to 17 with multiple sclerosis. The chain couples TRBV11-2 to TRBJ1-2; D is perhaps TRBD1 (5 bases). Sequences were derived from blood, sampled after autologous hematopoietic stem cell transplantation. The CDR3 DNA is TGTGCCAGCAGCTTAGCCCATGGGGGCTATGGCTACACCTTC. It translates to CASSLAHGGYGYTF. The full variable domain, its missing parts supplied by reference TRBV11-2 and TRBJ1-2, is EAGVAQSPRYKIIEKRQSVAFWCNPISGHATLYWYQQILGQGPKLLIQFQNNGVVDDSQLPKDRFSAERLKGVDSTLKIQPAKLEDSAVYLCASSLAHGGYGYTFGSGTRLTVV.